This TCR beta chain is drawn from a study of blood T cell repertoires in COVID-19. TCRdb's copy holds only in-frame clones and misses some; the assay was immunoSEQ multiplex PCR. The table lists about 120,000 clones, about 88% of them singletons, with roughly 4.8% in the top ten. The TCR was taken from a man in his 60s with COVID-19, enrolled during active disease. Sequencing was done on a sample of peripheral blood.

The CDR3 reads CASSFVQGGYEQYF. CDR3 coding DNA: TGTGCCAGCTCATTCGTACAGGGGGGATACGAGCAGTACTTC. This chain joins TRBV18 and TRBJ2-7; 8 positions match TRBD1. The CDR3 is 14 residues long. Germline trimming cut 5 bases from V and 4 bases from J; bases unmatched to any gene: 7. The germline V gene encodes CDR1 KGHSH and CDR2 LQKENI.